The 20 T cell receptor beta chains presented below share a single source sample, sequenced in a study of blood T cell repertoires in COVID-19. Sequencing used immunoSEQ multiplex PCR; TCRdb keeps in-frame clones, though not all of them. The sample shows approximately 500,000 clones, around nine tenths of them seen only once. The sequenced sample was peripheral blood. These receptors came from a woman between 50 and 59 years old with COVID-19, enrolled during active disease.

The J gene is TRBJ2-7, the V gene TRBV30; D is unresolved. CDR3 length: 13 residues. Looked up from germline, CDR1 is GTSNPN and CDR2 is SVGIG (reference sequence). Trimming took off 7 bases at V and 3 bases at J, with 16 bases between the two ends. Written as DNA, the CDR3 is TGTGCCTCGGCCAGCGACTCGAACTACGAGCAGTACTTC. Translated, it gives CASASDSNYEQYF. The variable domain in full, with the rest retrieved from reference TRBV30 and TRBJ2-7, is SQTIHQWPATLVQPVGSPLSLECTVEGTSNPNLYWYRQAAGRGLQLLFYSVGIGQISSEVPQNLSASRPQDRQFILSSKKLLLSDSGFYLCASASDSNYEQYFGPGTRLTVT.

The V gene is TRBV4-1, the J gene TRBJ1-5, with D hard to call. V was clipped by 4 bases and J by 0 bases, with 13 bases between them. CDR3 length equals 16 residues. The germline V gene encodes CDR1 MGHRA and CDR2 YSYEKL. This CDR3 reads CASSRRYGNSNQPQHF. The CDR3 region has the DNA TGCGCCAGCAGCCGCCGGTATGGTAATAGCAATCAGCCCCAGCATTTT.

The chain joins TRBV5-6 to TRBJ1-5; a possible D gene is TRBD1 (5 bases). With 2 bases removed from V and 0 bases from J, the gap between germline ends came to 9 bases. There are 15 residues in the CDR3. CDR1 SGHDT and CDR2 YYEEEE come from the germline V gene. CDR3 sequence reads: CASSLGTASNQPQHF. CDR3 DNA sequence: TGTGCCAGCAGCTTAGGGACTGCTAGCAATCAGCCCCAGCATTTT.

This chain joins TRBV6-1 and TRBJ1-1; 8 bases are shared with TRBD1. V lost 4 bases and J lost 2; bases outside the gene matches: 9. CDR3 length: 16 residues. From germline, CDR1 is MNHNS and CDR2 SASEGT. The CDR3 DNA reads TGTGCCAGCAGTGCGTCGACAGGGGTCTCAAACACTGAAGCTTTCTTT. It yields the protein CASSASTGVSNTEAFF.

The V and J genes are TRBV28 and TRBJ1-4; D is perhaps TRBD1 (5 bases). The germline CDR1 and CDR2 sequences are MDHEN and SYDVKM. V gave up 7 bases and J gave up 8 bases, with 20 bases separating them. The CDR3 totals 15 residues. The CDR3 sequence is CASTNTGGMGEKLFF. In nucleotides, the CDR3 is TGTGCCAGCACCAACACGGGGGGAATGGGGGAAAAACTGTTTTTT.

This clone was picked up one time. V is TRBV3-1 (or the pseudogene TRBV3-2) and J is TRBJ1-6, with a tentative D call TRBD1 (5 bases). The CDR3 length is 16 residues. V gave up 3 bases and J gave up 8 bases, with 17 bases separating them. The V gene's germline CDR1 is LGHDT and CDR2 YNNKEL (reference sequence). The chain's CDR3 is CASSQDARGVYSPLHF. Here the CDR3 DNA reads TGTGCCAGCAGCCAGGACGCCCGGGGGGTGTATTCACCCCTCCACTTT.

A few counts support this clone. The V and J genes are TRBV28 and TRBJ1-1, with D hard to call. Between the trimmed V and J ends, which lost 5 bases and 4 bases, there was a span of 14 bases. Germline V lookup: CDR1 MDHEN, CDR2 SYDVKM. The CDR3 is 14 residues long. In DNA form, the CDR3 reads TGTGCCAGCAGTCGGGAGGTAAAGAGCACTGAAGCTTTCTTT. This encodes CASSREVKSTEAFF.

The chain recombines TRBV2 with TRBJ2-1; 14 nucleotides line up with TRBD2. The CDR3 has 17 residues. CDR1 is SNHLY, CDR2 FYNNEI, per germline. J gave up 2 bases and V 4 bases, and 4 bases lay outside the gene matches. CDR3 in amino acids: CASSGAGLAGAYNEQFF. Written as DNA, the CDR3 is TGTGCCAGCAGTGGGGCGGGACTAGCGGGGGCCTACAATGAGCAGTTCTTC.

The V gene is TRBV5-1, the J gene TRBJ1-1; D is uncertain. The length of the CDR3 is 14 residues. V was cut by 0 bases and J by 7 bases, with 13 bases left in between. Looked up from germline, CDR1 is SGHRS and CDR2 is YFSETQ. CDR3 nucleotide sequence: TGCGCCAGCAGCTTGGATCCGAGCGACGGTGAAGCTTTCTTT. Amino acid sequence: CASSLDPSDGEAFF.

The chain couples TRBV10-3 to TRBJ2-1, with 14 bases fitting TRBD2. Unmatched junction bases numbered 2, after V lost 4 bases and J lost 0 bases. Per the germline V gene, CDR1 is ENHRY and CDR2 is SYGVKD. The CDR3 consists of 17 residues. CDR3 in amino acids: CAISGGTSGSSYNEQFF. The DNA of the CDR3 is TGTGCCATCAGTGGAGGGACTAGCGGGAGCTCCTACAATGAGCAGTTCTTC.

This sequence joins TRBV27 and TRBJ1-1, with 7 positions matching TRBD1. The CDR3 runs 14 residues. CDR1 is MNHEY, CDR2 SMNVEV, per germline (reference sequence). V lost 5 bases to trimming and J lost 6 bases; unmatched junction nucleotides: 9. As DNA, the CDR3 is TGTGCCAGCAGTCCCCAGGACAGGCTTCCTGAAGCTTTCTTT. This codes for CASSPQDRLPEAFF.

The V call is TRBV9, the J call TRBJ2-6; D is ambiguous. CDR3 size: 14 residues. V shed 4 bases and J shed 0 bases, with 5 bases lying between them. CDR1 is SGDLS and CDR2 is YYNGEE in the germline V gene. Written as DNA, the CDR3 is TGTGCCAGCAGCCCCAACTCTGGGGCCAACGTCCTGACTTTC. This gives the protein CASSPNSGANVLTF.

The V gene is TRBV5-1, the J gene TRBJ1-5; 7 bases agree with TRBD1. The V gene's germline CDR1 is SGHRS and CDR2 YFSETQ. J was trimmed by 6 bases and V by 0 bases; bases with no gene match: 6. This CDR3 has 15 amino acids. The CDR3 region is CASSLEPGGIQPQHF. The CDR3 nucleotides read TGCGCCAGCAGCTTGGAGCCAGGGGGGATTCAGCCCCAGCATTTT. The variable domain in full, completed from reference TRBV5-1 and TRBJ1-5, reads KAGVTQTPRYLIKTRGQQVTLSCSPISGHRSVSWYQQTPGQGLQFLFEYFSETQRNKGNFPGRFSGRQFSNSRSEMNVSTLELGDSALYLCASSLEPGGIQPQHFGDGTRLSIL.

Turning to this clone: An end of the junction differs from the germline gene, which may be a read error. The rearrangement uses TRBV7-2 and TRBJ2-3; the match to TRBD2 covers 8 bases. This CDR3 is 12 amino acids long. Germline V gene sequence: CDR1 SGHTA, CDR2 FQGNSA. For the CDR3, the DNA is TGTGCCAGCAGCTTAGAGCGGGGGTCGCCAAGGTGG. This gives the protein CASSLERGSPRW.

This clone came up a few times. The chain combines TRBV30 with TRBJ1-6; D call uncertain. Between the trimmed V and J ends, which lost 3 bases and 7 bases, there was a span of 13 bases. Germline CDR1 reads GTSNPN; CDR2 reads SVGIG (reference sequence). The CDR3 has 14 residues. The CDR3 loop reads CAWRRRQLNSPLHF. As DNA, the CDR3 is TGTGCCTGGAGGAGGCGTCAGTTAAATTCACCCCTCCACTTT.

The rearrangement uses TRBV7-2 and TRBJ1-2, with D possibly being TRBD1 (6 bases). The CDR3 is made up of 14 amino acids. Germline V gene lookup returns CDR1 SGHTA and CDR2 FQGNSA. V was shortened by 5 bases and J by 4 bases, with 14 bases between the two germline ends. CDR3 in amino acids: CASSNQGNLYGYTF. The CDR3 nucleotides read TGTGCCAGCAGCAATCAGGGGAACCTCTATGGCTACACCTTC.

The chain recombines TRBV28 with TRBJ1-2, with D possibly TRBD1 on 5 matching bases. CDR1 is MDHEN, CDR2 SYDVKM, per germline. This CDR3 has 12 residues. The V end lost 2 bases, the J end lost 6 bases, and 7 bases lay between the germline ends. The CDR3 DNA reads TGTGCCAGCAGTTTACAAGGGGATGGCTACACCTTC. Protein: CASSLQGDGYTF.

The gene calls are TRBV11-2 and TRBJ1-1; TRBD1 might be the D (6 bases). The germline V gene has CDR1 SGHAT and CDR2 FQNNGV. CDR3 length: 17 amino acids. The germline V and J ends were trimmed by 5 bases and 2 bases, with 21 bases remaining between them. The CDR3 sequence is CASSPRVRGRINTEAFF. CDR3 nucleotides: TGTGCCAGCAGCCCCCGGGTGCGGGGGCGGATAAACACTGAAGCTTTCTTT.

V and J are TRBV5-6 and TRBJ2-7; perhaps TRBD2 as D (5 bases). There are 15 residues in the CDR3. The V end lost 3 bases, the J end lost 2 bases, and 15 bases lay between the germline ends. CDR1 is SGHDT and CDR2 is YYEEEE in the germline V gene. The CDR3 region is CASSSRAGLTYEQYF. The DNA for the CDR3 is TGTGCCAGCAGCTCGCGGGCGGGCTTAACCTACGAGCAGTACTTC.

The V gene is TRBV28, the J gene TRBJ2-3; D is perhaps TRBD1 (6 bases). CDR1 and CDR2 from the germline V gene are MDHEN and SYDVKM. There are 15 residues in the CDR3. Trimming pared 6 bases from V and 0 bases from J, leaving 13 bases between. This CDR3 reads CASSLDSSSTDTQYF. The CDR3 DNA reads TGTGCCAGCAGCTTGGACAGCTCCAGCACAGATACGCAGTATTTT.